Given below is one T cell receptor (beta chain) in context. No antigen is known for it. Base qualities are not at hand, and no much larger clone is one base apart. The CDR3 starts with the cysteine, ends with the phenylalanine, and has 12 residues. This entry keeps only the CDR3 DNA: 36 bases, framed from base 1. V was cut back by 6 bases and J by 5 bases, leaving a gap of 10 bases between them. CDR1 and CDR2 are read off the germline V gene as MGHRA and YSYEKL. The cohort consisted of approximately 690 healthy bone marrow donors. At the time of sampling, all cohort members were nominally healthy, though unrecorded immune exposures were likely present. The donor tested CMV seronegative, placing the donor among the 300 to 400 seronegative members of the cohort. A peripheral blood sample was collected from each donor, and TCR beta sequencing was performed on peripheral blood mononuclear cells. Genomic DNA extraction from the blood cell samples was performed with the Qiagen DNeasy Blood Extraction Kit.

Libraries came from the immunoSEQ multiplex PCR assay. A mixture of 60 forward primers for TCR Vbeta segments and 13 reverse primers for TCR Jbeta segments was used in the multiplex PCR. The CDR3 region of rearranged TCR beta genes was amplified from genomic DNA by a multiplex PCR assay. On the Illumina HiSeq System, the amplified TCR beta libraries were sequenced as 87-base-pair reads. Processing in the source paper ran as follows. A later analysis tallied approximately 87 million unique TCR beta chains across the 666 repertoires, and about 12 million of those chains were shared by two or more donors. Raw reads were error-corrected and collapsed into unique sequences by a nearest-neighbor algorithm in which closely related sequences were merged to remove PCR and sequencing errors. CDR3 sequences were aligned to IMGT reference sequences to assign V, D and J gene segments. Each retained sequence needed at least a six-nucleotide match to both a V gene segment and a J gene segment. A rearrangement counted as productive if the CDR3 had no stop codons and remained in frame with V and J, and every other rearrangement counted as non-productive. CDR3 was defined by IMGT convention, running from the second conserved V-encoded cysteine to the conserved J-encoded phenylalanine. The earlier analysis of 500 to 750 of the donors excluded any sequence lacking an unambiguous match to a single V gene segment. In an earlier analysis of about 590 of the donors, a V segment was called functional when productive rearrangements were above 56.7%, and segregating when the standard deviation between donors exceeded 5%. A statistical classification framework was built for diagnosing cytomegalovirus status from the catalog of TCR beta chain sequences. V and J gene assignment, in a later analysis, came from comparing TCR nucleotide sequences with IMGT/GENE-DB human TR gene sequences. The TCRdist pipeline was used in a later analysis to assign CDR3 sequences and most-parsimonious VDJ recombination scenarios. A later analysis defined each TCR beta chain by its CDR3 amino acid sequence plus V-gene family, and excluded reads lacking a unique V-gene family. A later analysis removed 450 to 600 highly shared, low-generation-probability nucleotide sequences to deal with suspected cross-contamination and a sequencing artifact. For each public chain, a later analysis derived a clonal expansion index from normalized ranks of inferred template counts within each repertoire. A later analysis computed generation probabilities with a VDJ recombination model fitted to out-of-frame rearrangements, and checked the results against IGoR. A later analysis scored TCR-TCR, TCR-HLA and TCR-CMV co-occurrence with hypergeometric tests, applying a repertoire-size bias correction to TCR pairs. A later analysis estimated false discovery rates by permuting HLA or CMV assignments 20 times. In a later analysis, co-occurring TCRs were grouped using DBSCAN, and TCRdist sequence similarity was added for clustering within HLA-allele-positive subsets. Co-occurrence clustering excluded repertoires with fewer than 30,000 or more than 120,000 public chains, plus five with anomalous nucleotide sharing. Entries here come from immuneACCESS through TCRdb and include only in-frame sequences with V and J called. Some clones fail to appear in such tables; in the studies checked, an unresolved V gene covers under half of the shortfall, and the cause of the remainder is unknown. The V and J calls and clone size come from that table; D and trimming were worked out from the DNA. The sample data list 130,000 to 150,000 clones, and around 73% of these were observed just once. Roughly 1.3% of the sample belongs to the ten largest clones.

The source of the sample is a study of cytomegalovirus exposure and HLA in healthy donors listed by TCRdb under 2017. For the study in its entirety: According to an earlier analysis of several hundred of the donors, some 170 million T cells yielded 117 million unique TCR beta sequences and 276 Gb of sequence data. About 300 gigabases of sequencing data and 70 million to 95 million unique TCR sequences made up an early release that covered approximately 650 HLA-typed donors. The genetic ancestry cluster associated with self-reported Caucasian donors included 81% of the roughly 360 genotyped donors. The aim of the study was to test whether cataloging public T cell receptors could identify signatures of past pathogen exposure. The T cell repertoires of around 730 subjects were profiled by immunosequencing and related to cytomegalovirus serostatus. Along with the approximately 650-subject first cohort, a separate validation cohort of 120 different subjects was used. High-throughput TCR immunosequencing, statistical association of individual TCRs with disease status, and machine learning were combined to predict cytomegalovirus infection status. To study patterns of TCR occurrence, a later analysis re-analyzed previously published TCR beta repertoires from around 660 donors and added high-resolution HLA genotyping. Rather than drawing on any new phenotypic data, the later analysis identified candidate immune exposures from TCR beta sequences and the way those sequences occurred across donors. To decide whether each TCR beta V gene segment behaved as functional or pseudogenic, an earlier analysis of approximately 620 of the donors relied on high-throughput TCR beta sequencing. Donor age, sex, ethnicity and CMV serostatus were collected together with the repertoire data. Genome-wide SNP genotypes for about 65% of the 666 donors were used in a later genetic analysis, which treated that subset as a discovery cohort. Every discovery cohort repertoire had been produced on one sequencing platform. HLA typing included class I and class II loci at four-digit resolution. Typing coverage differed by locus: A, B, C, DRB1 and DQB1 were typed in roughly 620-630 donors, DQA1 in about 550, DPA1 in nearly 610, and DPB1 in about 450. Roughly 5 DR-DQ haplotypes were handled as single units for association and clustering, since linkage in the cohort was strong. Among 350 to 400 genotyped donors of the cohort, an average of roughly 240,000 unique TCR beta nucleotide sequences were sequenced per donor, roughly 20% of them non-productive. Broader findings and caveats from the paper: Correlated functional status among segregating V segments might reflect linkage disequilibrium, but an unknown experimental factor could not be ruled out. According to the authors, the approach could potentially be generalized to other disease states and immunological phenotypes. A few of the identified cytomegalovirus-associated TCR beta chains were confirmed in vitro to be specific for cytomegalovirus antigens. A total of 150 to 200 TCR beta chains were listed by the study as associated with cytomegalovirus. Cytomegalovirus status was reported to be diagnosed by the classifier with high specificity and sensitivity in both the original and validation cohorts. A further reported finding was that TCR beta sequences accurately predicted the HLA-A and HLA-B alleles for most subjects in the first cohort. Immune exposure information for the cohort was limited to CMV serostatus. In a later analysis, HLA-associated TCR beta chains showed more clonal expansion and lower generation probabilities than non-associated chains that were equally common. The earlier analysis of some 540 of the donors excluded around 17 rarely observed V segments, including chromosome 9 orphons, because counts were too low. Compared with the approximately 670-donor mean, donors in an Asian-associated ancestry cluster had fewer N-insertions in productive TCRs, according to a later genetic analysis. The cohort was sequenced for TCR beta chains only, and without alpha or paired-chain data the features that could be detected were limited. V-gene and J-gene trimming of TCR beta chains was associated with a missense DCLRE1C variant in a later genetic analysis, and the association was replicated in an independent cohort. When HLA alleles, especially DR and DQ, strongly co-occurred, TCR associations were difficult to assign to individual alleles. Because HLA typing was missing for some donors at each locus, association tests included only the typed subset. In a later analysis, several top co-occurrence clusters were reported to appear linked to parvovirus B19, influenza, CMV and Epstein-Barr virus. The sequencing pipeline was judged likely to have produced a cluster of highly shared sequence variants as a technical artifact. Most TCR sequences were seen in very few donors, while some public TCRs were found in many individuals. The 87-base-pair reads could not distinguish some IMGT-functional V segments, including TRBV6-2 and TRBV6-3, so those segments were excluded. A later analysis associated about 18,000 TCR beta sequences with specific HLA alleles at a false discovery rate of 0.05. In a later analysis, the rate of TCR association differed among HLA loci, with DRB1 alleles having the most associated TCRs and HLA-C alleles having the fewest. An earlier analysis of some 590 of the donors showed that most TCR beta V segments appeared in productive rearrangements either about 87% or about 30% of the time, which broadly matched IMGT annotations. Sequencing depth was assumed to be roughly uniform across donors in the presence/absence analyses, though that assumption may not hold. According to a later analysis, most CMV-associated TCR beta chains appeared to be HLA-restricted, and the HLA associations seemed to be driven largely by CMV exposure.

This sequence uses TRBV4-1 and TRBJ1-2; tentative D gene TRBD1, with 6 bases matching. The sequence came from a woman aged 35 to 49 in good health and CMV-seronegative. The sample was PBMCs. The CDR3 protein is CASSRDTYGYTF. The DNA sequence is TGCGCCAGCAGTCGGGACACTTATGGCTACACCTTC.